Shown below are 15 T cell receptor beta chains from a single sample sequenced in a study of CD8 T cells in Susac syndrome. Reverse transcription of roughly 0.5 to 1 ug RNA was carried out with random hexamers. TCRdb fed the immunoSEQ multiplex PCR reads into MiXCR, producing one record per CDR3 protein. The sample includes about 210,000 distinct CDR3 sequences, 95% of them seen just once. The sample taken for sequencing was CD4+ T cells from PBMCs. The receptors were sampled from a human donor with multiple sclerosis.

V usage is TRBV4-1 and J usage is TRBJ2-1, with 12 bases identical to TRBD2. This CDR3 region has 17 residues. Trimming removed 6 bases from V and 5 bases from J; junction bases left unmatched: 11. Germline V lookup: CDR1 MGHRA, CDR2 YSYEKL. In DNA form, the CDR3 reads TGCGCCAGCAGTCGACTAGCGGGGGCCCTGGGCAACAATGAGCAGTTCTTC. This encodes CASSRLAGALGNNEQFF.

V is TRBV13 and J is TRBJ2-7; D is ambiguous. The length of the CDR3 is 13 residues. Deletions cut 1 base from V and 3 bases from J, with 7 bases between. The germline V gene has CDR1 PRHDT and CDR2 FYEKMQ (reference sequence). In DNA form, the CDR3 reads TGTGCCAGCAGCTTAGACCAGGTCTACGAGCAGTACTTC. Its protein product is CASSLDQVYEQYF.

The chain carries TRBV5-1 and TRBJ1-2, with 7 nucleotides matching TRBD1. V gave up 0 bases and J gave up 6 bases; unmatched junction bases: 14. The CDR3 loop spans 17 amino acids. CDR1 SGHRS and CDR2 YFSETQ come from the germline V gene. In nucleotides, the CDR3 is TGCGCCAGCAGCTTGGGGCCTTCCGGGACAGACCAAAATGGCTACACCTTC. Translating it yields CASSLGPSGTDQNGYTF.

The chain joins TRBV2 to TRBJ2-1; 8 bases fit TRBD1. Germline V lookup: CDR1 SNHLY, CDR2 FYNNEI. The V gene end was trimmed by 5 bases and the J gene end by 4 bases; junction bases not matched to a gene: 7. The CDR3 is 15 residues long. The CDR3 reads CASSKDRVQYNEQFF. CDR3 DNA: TGTGCCAGCAGTAAGGACAGGGTCCAATACAATGAGCAGTTCTTC.

The CDR3 coding sequence is TGTGCCAGCACCGGGACGTTTGGCAAAAACATTCAGTACTTC. It codes for CASTGTFGKNIQYF. J is TRBJ2-4 and V is TRBV21-1; the table's D gene call, TRBD1, was not cross checked with the DNA. TRBV21-1 constitutes a pseudogene. This CDR3 comprises 14 residues.

The V gene is TRBV3-1, the J gene TRBJ2-3; D unclear. The germline gives CDR1 LGHDT, CDR2 YNNKEL (reference sequence). V lost 1 base to trimming and J lost 6 bases, with 5 bases between them. The CDR3 contains 12 residues. The CDR3 nucleotides read TGTGCCAGCAGCCAAGCCCCGGATACGCAGTATTTT. This gives the protein CASSQAPDTQYF.

This chain joins TRBV12-3 or TRBV12-4 and TRBJ2-5; D is uncertain. The CDR3 totals 13 residues. V was clipped by 6 bases and J by 4 bases, with 12 bases between them. CDR3 in amino acids: CASRPTSVETQYF. The CDR3 DNA is TGTGCCAGCAGACCCACCAGTGTAGAGACCCAGTACTTC.

The chain is built from TRBV7-2 and TRBJ1-1; TRBD1 agrees at 8 bases. This CDR3 has 14 residues. The trim removed 2 bases at V and 4 bases at J, leaving 3 bases unmatched. Germline-derived CDR1 and CDR2 are SGHTA and FQGNSA. The CDR3 DNA sequence: TGTGCCAGCAGCTTACAAACAGGGGGCACTGAAGCTTTCTTT. It translates to CASSLQTGGTEAFF.

The chain recombines TRBV7-9 with TRBJ1-1, with D possibly TRBD1 on 6 matching bases. CDR3 length: 14 amino acids. Trimming pared 3 bases from V and 1 base from J, leaving 9 bases between. The germline CDR1 and CDR2 sequences are SEHNR and FQNEAQ (reference sequence). In DNA, the CDR3 is TGTGCCAGCAGCTTCCAGACAGGGAACACTGAAGCTTTCTTT. This translates into CASSFQTGNTEAFF.

This chain connects TRBV12-3 or TRBV12-4 to TRBJ2-5; 8 bases are a match to TRBD2. This CDR3 spans 13 amino acids. V dropped 8 bases and J dropped 1; count of bases not matched to a gene: 3. The CDR3 DNA reads as TGTGCCAGCCTAAGCGGGGGCCAAGAGACCCAGTACTTC. This sequence encodes CASLSGGQETQYF.

V gene TRBV29-1 combines with J gene TRBJ2-5; 8 bases are a match to TRBD2. In germline, CDR1 is SQVTM, CDR2 ANQGSEA. With V trimmed by 6 bases and J by 7 bases, 10 bases remained unmatched. The CDR3 loop spans 13 amino acids. The DNA of the CDR3 is TGCAGCGTCGGCCCAAGCCGGGGGGGGACCCAGTACTTC. Amino acid sequence: CSVGPSRGGTQYF. The variable domain in full, completed from reference TRBV29-1 and TRBJ2-5, reads SAVISQKPSRDICQRGTSLTIQCQVDSQVTMMFWYRQQPGQSLTLIATANQGSEATYESGFVIDKFPISRPNLTFSTLTVSNMSPEDSSIYLCSVGPSRGGTQYFGPGTRLLVL.

CDR3 DNA sequence: TGCGCCAGCAGCCAAGATCGGGGGGAAGTGGCCTACAATGAGCAGTTCTTC. Protein: CASSQDRGEVAYNEQFF. This chain joins TRBV4-1 and TRBJ2-1; TRBD2 agrees at 7 bases. The CDR3 consists of 17 residues. CDR1 is MGHRA, CDR2 YSYEKL, per germline. Trimming took 0 bases from V and 2 from J; bases not matched to a gene: 7.

The J gene is TRBJ2-5, the V gene TRBV6-5; D is unclear. The germline V gene has CDR1 MNHEY and CDR2 SVGAGI. CDR3 length: 14 residues. Trimming took 7 bases from V and 5 from J, leaving 17 bases between them. The CDR3 sequence: CASTRAGLGETQYF. The CDR3 DNA is TGTGCCAGCACCCGAGCAGGCCTTGGGGAGACCCAGTACTTC.

The chain uses TRBV15 and TRBJ2-5; D not certain. CDR1 and CDR2 (germline): LNHNV, YYDKDF (reference sequence). Deletions cut 5 bases from V and 2 bases from J, with 6 bases between. CDR3 size: 12 residues. Written as DNA, the CDR3 is TGTGCCACCAGCCTTGATCAAGAGACCCAGTACTTC. Its translation is CATSLDQETQYF.

Written as DNA, the CDR3 is TGTGCCAGCAGTTTAGTCTCTAGCGGGAGTAATGAGCAGTTCTTC. Protein: CASSLVSSGSNEQFF. This chain links TRBV12-3 or TRBV12-4 with TRBJ2-1, with 10 bases lining up with TRBD2. V lost 1 base and J lost 7; bases outside the gene matches: 4. The CDR3 totals 15 residues.